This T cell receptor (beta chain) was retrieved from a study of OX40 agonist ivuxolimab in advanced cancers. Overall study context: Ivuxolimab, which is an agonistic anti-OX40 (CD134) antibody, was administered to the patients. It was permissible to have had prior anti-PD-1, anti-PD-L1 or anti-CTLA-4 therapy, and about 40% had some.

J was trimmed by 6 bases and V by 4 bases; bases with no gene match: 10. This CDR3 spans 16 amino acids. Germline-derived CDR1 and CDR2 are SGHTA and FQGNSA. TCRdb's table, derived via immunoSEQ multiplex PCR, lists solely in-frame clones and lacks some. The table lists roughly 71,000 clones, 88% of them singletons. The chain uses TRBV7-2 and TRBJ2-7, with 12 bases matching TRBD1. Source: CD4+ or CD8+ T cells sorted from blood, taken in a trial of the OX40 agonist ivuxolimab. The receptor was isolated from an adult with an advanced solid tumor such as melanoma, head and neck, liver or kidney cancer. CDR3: CASSSEPGQGAREQYF. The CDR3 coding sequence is TGTGCCAGCAGCTCTGAGCCGGGACAGGGGGCTCGCGAGCAGTACTTC.